A single sample gave rise to the 10 T cell receptor beta chains below, sequenced in a study of OX40 agonist ivuxolimab in advanced cancers. Sequencing used immunoSEQ multiplex PCR; TCRdb keeps in-frame clones, though not all of them. The sample contains over 25,000 clones, around 86% of which appear only once. The sequencing here drew on CD4+ or CD8+ T cells sorted from blood, taken in a trial of the OX40 agonist ivuxolimab. Receptors originate from an adult with an advanced solid tumor such as melanoma, head and neck, liver or kidney cancer.

Points on this clone: At one of its ends the junction is not consistent with the germline gene, which may arise from a read error. Other DNA sequences in this sample translate to the same CDR3. V and J are TRBV4-1 and TRBJ2-7, with 7 bases fitting TRBD2. The CDR3 is 11 residues long. Germline V gives CDR1 MGHRA, CDR2 YSYEKL. The CDR3 DNA follows: TGTGCCAGCAGCCAGGCGAAGGGACTATTATTC. Translation: CASSQAKGLLF.

This chain connects TRBV6-1 to TRBJ2-2, with a possible D match to TRBD1 (7 bases). The CDR3 spans 15 residues. Germline loops: CDR1 MNHNS, CDR2 SASEGT. The V gene lost 7 bases and the J gene lost 6 bases, with 18 bases spanning the gap. The CDR3 coding sequence is TGTGCCAGCAAGGACAGGTCGAGGGAGGCCGGGGAGCTGTTTTTT. It yields the protein CASKDRSREAGELFF.

The gene calls are TRBV28 and TRBJ2-5; 14 bases align to TRBD2. The germline CDR1 and CDR2 sequences are MDHEN and SYDVKM. This CDR3 has 15 amino acids. V shed 5 bases and J 4 bases; nucleotides not matched to a gene: 3. DNA of the CDR3: TGTGCCAGCAGTCCTGGGACTAGCGGGGGAGAGACCCAGTACTTC. Its protein is CASSPGTSGGETQYF.

A remark on this clone: Sequence at one end of the junction differs from germline and may be a read error. The V and J genes are TRBV15 and TRBJ2-4, with TRBD2 identical over 9 bases. Germline CDR1 LNHNV, CDR2 YYDKDF (reference sequence). The length of the CDR3 is 18 residues. In DNA form, the CDR3 reads TGTGCCGCCAGCAGATGGGCGGCGGGAGGGCCGGCCAAAAACATTCAGTACTTC. This sequence encodes CAASRWAAGGPAKNIQYF.

Only one count was recorded for this clone. The chain recombines TRBV6-6 with TRBJ1-2; D not resolved. Per germline, CDR1 MNHNY and CDR2 SVGAGI (reference sequence). V shed 2 bases and J shed 0 bases, with 7 bases lying between them. The CDR3 totals 14 residues. The CDR3 DNA sequence: TGTGCCAGCAGTTACATGGCCCCTAACTATGGCTACACCTTC. It is translated as CASSYMAPNYGYTF.

For the CDR3, the DNA is TGTGCCACCACAGGGTCAGATACGCAGTATTTT. Its translation: CATTGSDTQYF. The V and J genes are TRBV27 and TRBJ2-3, with a weak D call TRBD1 (6 bases). Germline assignment: CDR1 MNHEY and CDR2 SMNVEV (reference sequence). CDR3 length: 11 residues. The V and J ends lost 10 bases and 4 bases respectively, with 9 bases between them.

The chain employs TRBV27 and TRBJ2-1; perhaps TRBD2 as D (6 bases). The CDR3 loop spans 11 amino acids. V was shortened by 5 bases and J by 7 bases, with 6 bases between the two germline ends. The germline V gene has CDR1 MNHEY and CDR2 SMNVEV (reference sequence). The CDR3 protein is CASSRGNEQFF. CDR3 in DNA: TGTGCCAGCAGTCGGGGGAATGAGCAGTTCTTC.

The rearrangement links TRBV18 to TRBJ1-1; D may be TRBD1 (5 bases). There are 15 residues in the CDR3. Deletions cut 3 bases from V and 2 bases from J, with 13 bases between. Germline lookup yields CDR1 KGHSH and CDR2 LQKENI. As DNA, the CDR3 is TGTGCCAGCTCACCGCGGGCAGGGCCCAACACTGAAGCTTTCTTT. Translating gives CASSPRAGPNTEAFF.

The CDR3 region has the DNA TGTGCCAGCAGTTACCGATATGGGACAGGGCGCACTGAAGCTTTCTTT. This gives the protein CASSYRYGTGRTEAFF. The J gene is TRBJ1-1, the V gene TRBV6-5, with 9 bases aligning to TRBD1. This CDR3 is 16 amino acids long. Trimming took 2 bases from V and 4 from J; bases not matched to a gene: 8. From germline, CDR1 is MNHEY and CDR2 SVGAGI.

J is TRBJ2-3 and V is TRBV7-3, with 7 bases aligning to TRBD2. CDR1 and CDR2 from the germline V gene are SGHTA and FQGTGA. V lost 4 bases, J lost 3 bases, and 1 base stayed unmatched. The CDR3 length is 13 residues. CDR3 amino acids: CASSSGGTDTQYF. DNA for the CDR3: TGTGCCAGCAGCTCCGGGGGGACAGATACGCAGTATTTT.